The clone carrying this T cell receptor beta chain was counted ten times or more. The germline V gene has CDR1 MGHRA and CDR2 YSYEKL. V gave up 0 bases and J gave up 7 bases; unmatched junction bases: 4. This CDR3 has 15 residues. This sample was included in a study of metastatic and nonmetastatic thyroid tumors. Across the study: Comparison of repertoires was carried out across blood and tumor or nodule tissue from malignant and benign thyroid patients.

In the source study's methods: The study took CDR3 differences across clinicopathological groups and made a distant-metastasis classifier for papillary thyroid cancer from them. From the PCR reads, TCRdb re-called clones with MiXCR. What appears here as the V and J calls and clone size reflects TCRdb's work, not the paper's. The sample carries 25,000 to 35,000 clones, 10% to 11% recorded once. Treatment of any kind had been given to no patient before thyroid surgery. Sequenced input: blood. The V and J genes are TRBV4-1 and TRBJ1-5, with 9 bases that match TRBD1. The receptor was isolated from a female donor with papillary thyroid cancer or a benign thyroid nodule (not recorded which). Some clones in this sample may be carry-over from other donors' samples. CDR3 DNA: TGCGCCAGCAGCCAAGAGGGACAGGGTTGGCAGCCCCAGCATTTT. Its protein is CASSQEGQGWQPQHF.